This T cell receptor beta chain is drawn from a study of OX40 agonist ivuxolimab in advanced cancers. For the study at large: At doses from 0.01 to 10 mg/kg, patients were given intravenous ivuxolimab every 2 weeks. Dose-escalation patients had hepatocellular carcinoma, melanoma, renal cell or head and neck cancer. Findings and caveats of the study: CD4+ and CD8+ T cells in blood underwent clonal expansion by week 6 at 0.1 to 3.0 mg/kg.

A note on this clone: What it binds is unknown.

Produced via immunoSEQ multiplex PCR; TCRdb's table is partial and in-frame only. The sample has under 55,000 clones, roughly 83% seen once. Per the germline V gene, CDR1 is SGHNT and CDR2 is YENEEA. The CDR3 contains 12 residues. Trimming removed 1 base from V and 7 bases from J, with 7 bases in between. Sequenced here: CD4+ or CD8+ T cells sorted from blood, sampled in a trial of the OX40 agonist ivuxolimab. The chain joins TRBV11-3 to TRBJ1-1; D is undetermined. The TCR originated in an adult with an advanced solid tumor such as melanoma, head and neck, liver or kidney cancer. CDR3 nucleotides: TGTGCCAGCAGCTTAGGGCGGAATGAAGCTTTCTTT. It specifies CASSLGRNEAFF. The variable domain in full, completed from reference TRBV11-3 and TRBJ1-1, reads EAGVVQSPRYKIIEKKQPVAFWCNPISGHNTLYWYLQNLGQGPELLIRYENEEAVDDSQLPKDRFSAERLKGVDSTLKIQPAELGDSAVYLCASSLGRNEAFFGQGTRLTVV.